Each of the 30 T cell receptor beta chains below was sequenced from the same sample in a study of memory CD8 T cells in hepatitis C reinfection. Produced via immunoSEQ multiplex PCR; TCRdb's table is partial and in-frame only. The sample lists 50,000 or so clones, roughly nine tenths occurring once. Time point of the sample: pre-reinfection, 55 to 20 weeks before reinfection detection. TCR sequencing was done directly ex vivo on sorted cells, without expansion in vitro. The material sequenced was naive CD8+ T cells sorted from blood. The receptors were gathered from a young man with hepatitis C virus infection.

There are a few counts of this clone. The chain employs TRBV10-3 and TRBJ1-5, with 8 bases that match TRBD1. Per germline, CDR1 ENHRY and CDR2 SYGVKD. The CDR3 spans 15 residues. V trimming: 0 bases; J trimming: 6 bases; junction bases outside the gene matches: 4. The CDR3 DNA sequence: TGTGCCATCAGTGAGTCTGGGACAGGTTTTCAGCCCCAGCATTTT. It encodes CAISESGTGFQPQHF.

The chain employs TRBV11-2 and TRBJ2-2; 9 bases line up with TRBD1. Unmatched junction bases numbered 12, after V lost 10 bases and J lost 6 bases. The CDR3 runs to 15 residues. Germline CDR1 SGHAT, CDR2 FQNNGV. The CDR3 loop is CATFTGTGSPGELFF. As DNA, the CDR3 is TGTGCCACATTTACCGGGACAGGGAGTCCCGGGGAGCTGTTTTTT. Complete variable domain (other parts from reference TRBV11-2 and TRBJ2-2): EAGVAQSPRYKIIEKRQSVAFWCNPISGHATLYWYQQILGQGPKLLIQFQNNGVVDDSQLPKDRFSAERLKGVDSTLKIQPAKLEDSAVYLCATFTGTGSPGELFFGEGSRLTVL.

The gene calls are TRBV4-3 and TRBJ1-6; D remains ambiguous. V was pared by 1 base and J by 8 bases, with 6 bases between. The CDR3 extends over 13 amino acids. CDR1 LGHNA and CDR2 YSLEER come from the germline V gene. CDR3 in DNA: TGCGCCAGCAGCCAAGGAGGCGATTCACCCCTCCACTTT. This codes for CASSQGGDSPLHF.

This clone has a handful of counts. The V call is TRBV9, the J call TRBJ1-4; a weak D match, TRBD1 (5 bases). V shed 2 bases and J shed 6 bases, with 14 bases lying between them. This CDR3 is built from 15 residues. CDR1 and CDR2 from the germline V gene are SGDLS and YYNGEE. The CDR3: CASSVFGGGDEKLFF. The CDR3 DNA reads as TGTGCCAGCAGCGTTTTCGGGGGTGGTGATGAAAAACTGTTTTTT.

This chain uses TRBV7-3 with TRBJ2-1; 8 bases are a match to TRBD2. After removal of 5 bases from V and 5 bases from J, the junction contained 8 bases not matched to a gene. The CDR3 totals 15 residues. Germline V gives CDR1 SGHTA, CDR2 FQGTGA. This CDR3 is CASSPAPGGDNEQFF. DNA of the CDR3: TGTGCCAGCAGCCCAGCACCGGGAGGGGACAATGAGCAGTTCTTC. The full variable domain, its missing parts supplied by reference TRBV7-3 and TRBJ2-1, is GAGVSQTPSNKVTEKGKYVELRCDPISGHTALYWYRQSLGQGPEFLIYFQGTGAADDSGLPNDRFFAVRPEGSVSTLKIQRTERGDSAVYLCASSPAPGGDNEQFFGPGTRLTVL.

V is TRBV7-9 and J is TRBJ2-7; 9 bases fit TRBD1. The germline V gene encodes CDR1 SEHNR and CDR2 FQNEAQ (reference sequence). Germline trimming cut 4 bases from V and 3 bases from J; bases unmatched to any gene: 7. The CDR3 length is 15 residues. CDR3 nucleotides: TGTGCCAGCAGCTGGACCGGGACAGGGAACTACGAGCAGTACTTC. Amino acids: CASSWTGTGNYEQYF.

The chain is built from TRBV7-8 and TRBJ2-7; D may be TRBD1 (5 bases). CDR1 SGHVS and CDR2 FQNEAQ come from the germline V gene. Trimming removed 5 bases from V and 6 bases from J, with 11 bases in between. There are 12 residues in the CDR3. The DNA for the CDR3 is TGTGCCAGCAGCCAAACAGGTTCCGAGCAGTACGTC. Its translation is CASSQTGSEQYV.

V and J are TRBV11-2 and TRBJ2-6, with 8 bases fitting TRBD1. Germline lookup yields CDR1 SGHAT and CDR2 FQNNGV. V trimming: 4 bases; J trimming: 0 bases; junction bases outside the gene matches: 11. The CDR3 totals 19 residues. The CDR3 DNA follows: TGTGCCAGCAGCTCCCTTAGGACAGGGCGGGGCTCTGGGGCCAACGTCCTGACTTTC. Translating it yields CASSSLRTGRGSGANVLTF.

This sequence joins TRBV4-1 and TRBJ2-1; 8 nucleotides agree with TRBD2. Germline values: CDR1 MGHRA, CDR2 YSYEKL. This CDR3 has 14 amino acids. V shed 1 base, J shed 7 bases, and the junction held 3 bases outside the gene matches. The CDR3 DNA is TGCGCCAGCAGCCAAGGTAGCGGGGCTAATGAGCAGTTCTTC. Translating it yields CASSQGSGANEQFF.

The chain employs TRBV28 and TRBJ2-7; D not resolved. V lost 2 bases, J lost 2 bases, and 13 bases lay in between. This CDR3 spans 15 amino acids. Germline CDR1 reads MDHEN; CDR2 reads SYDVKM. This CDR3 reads CASSLAVRNPYEQYF. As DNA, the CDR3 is TGTGCCAGCAGTTTAGCCGTCAGGAACCCCTACGAGCAGTACTTC.

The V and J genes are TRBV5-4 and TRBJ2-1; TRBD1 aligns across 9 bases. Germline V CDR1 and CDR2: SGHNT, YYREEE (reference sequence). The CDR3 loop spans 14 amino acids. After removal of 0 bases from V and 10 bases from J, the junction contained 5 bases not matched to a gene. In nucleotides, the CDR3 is TGTGCCAGCAGCTTGGTGGGACAGGGATTCGAGCAGTTCTTC. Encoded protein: CASSLVGQGFEQFF.

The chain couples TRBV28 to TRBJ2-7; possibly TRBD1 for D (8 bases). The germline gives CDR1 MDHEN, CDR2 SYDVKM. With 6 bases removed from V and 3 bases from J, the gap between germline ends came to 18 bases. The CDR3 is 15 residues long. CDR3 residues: CASSRTGTTLYEQYF. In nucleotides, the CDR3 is TGTGCCAGCAGCCGGACAGGGACTACCCTCTACGAGCAGTACTTC.

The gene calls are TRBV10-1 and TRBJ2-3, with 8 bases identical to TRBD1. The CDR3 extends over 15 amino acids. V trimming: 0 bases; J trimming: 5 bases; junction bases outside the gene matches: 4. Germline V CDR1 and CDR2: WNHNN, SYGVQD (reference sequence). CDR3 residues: CASSESPRGRDTQYF. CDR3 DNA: TGCGCCAGCAGTGAGTCCCCCAGGGGGCGAGATACGCAGTATTTT.

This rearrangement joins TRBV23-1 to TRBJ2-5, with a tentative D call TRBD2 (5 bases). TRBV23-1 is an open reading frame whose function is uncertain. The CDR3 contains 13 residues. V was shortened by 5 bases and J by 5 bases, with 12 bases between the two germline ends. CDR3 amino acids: CASSEAEGETQYF. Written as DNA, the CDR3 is TGCGCCAGCAGTGAAGCGGAAGGGGAGACCCAGTACTTC.

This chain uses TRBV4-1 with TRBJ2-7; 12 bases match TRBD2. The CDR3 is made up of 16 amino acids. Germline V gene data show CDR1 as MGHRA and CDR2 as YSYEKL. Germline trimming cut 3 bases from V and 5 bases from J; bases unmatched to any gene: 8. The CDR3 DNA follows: TGCGCCAGCAGCCATGGACTAGCGGGACTTGGCCACGAGCAGTACTTC. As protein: CASSHGLAGLGHEQYF.

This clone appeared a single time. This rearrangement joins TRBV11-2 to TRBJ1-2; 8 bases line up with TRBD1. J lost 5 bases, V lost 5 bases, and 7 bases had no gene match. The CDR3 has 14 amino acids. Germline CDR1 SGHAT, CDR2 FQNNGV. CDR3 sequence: CASSADREGYGYTF. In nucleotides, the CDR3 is TGTGCCAGCAGCGCGGACAGGGAGGGGTATGGCTACACCTTC.

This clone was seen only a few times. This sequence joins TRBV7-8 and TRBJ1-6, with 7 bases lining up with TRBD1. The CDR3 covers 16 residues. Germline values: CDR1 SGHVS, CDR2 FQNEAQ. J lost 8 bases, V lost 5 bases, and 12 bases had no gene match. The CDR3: CASSPHRGTGDSPLHF. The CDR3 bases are TGTGCCAGCAGCCCCCACAGGGGCACGGGTGATTCACCCCTCCACTTT. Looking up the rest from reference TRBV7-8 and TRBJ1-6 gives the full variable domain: GAGVSQSPRYKVAKRGQDVALRCDPISGHVSLFWYQQALGQGPEFLTYFQNEAQLDKSGLPSDRFFAERPEGSVSTLKIQRTQQEDSAVYLCASSPHRGTGDSPLHFGNGTRLTVT.

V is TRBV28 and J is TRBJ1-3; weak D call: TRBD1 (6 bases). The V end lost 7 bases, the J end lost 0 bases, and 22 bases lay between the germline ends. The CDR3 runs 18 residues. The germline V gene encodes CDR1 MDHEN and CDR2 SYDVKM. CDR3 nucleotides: TGTGCCAGCATCCAAACATTCCAGGGGCCGACCTCTGGAAACACCATATATTTT. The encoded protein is CASIQTFQGPTSGNTIYF.

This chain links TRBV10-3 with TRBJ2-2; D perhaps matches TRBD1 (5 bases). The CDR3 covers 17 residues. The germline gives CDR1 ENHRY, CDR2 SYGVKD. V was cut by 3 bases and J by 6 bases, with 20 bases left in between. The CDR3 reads CAISDWSAGPVAGELFF. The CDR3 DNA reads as TGTGCCATCAGTGATTGGTCGGCAGGGCCAGTCGCCGGGGAGCTGTTTTTT.

The CDR3 loop is CASSLNPTSGGTGELFF. The CDR3, as DNA: TGTGCCAGCAGCCTGAACCCGACTAGCGGGGGAACCGGGGAGCTGTTTTTT. This sequence joins TRBV7-2 and TRBJ2-2; the match to TRBD2 covers 12 bases. CDR3 length: 17 residues. From germline, CDR1 is SGHTA and CDR2 FQGNSA. Losses at the gene ends were 5 bases for V and 5 bases for J; bases not matched to a gene: 9.

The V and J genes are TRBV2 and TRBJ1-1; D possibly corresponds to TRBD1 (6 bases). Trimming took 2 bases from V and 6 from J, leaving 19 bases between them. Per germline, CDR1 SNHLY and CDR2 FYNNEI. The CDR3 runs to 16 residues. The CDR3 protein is CASSEKWAGAGAEAFF. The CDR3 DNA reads TGTGCCAGCAGTGAAAAGTGGGCAGGGGCAGGCGCTGAAGCTTTCTTT.

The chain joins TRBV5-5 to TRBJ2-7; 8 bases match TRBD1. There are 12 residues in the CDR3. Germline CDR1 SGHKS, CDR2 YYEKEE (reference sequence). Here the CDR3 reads CASSLDRAEQYV. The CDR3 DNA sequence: TGTGCCAGCAGTTTGGACAGGGCCGAGCAGTACGTC.

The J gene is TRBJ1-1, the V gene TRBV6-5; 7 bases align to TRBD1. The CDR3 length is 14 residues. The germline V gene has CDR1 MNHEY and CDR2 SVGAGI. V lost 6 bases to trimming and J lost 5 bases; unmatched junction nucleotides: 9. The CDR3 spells CASRSGQVVTEAFF. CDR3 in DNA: TGTGCCAGCAGATCCGGACAGGTGGTTACTGAAGCTTTCTTT.

In nucleotides, the CDR3 is TGTGCCAGCAGTGGGCCCGGGAGCCAAGAGACCCAGTACTTC. Translated, it gives CASSGPGSQETQYF. The gene calls are TRBV13 and TRBJ2-5; D possibly corresponds to TRBD2 (6 bases). The CDR3 is 14 amino acids. Germline V gene sequence: CDR1 PRHDT, CDR2 FYEKMQ (reference sequence). Trimming took off 6 bases at V and 1 base at J, with 12 bases between the two ends.

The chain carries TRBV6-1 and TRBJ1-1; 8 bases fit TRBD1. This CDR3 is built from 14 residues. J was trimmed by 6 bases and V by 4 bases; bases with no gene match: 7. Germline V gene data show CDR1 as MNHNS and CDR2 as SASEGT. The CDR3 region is CASSGTGQAAEAFF. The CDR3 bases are TGTGCCAGCAGTGGTACGGGACAGGCAGCTGAAGCTTTCTTT.

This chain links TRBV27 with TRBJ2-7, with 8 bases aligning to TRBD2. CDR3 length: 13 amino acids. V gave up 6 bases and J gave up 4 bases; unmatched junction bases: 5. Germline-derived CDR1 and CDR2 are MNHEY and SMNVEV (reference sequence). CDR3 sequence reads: CASSLGRGYEQYV. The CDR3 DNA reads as TGTGCCAGCAGCCTCGGGAGGGGATACGAGCAGTACGTC.

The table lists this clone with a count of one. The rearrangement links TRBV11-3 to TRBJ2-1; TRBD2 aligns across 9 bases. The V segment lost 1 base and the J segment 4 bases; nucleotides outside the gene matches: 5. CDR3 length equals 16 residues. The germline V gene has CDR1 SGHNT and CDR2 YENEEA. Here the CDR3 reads CASSLVPSGVYNEQFF. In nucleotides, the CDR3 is TGTGCCAGCAGCTTAGTTCCTAGCGGGGTTTACAATGAGCAGTTCTTC.

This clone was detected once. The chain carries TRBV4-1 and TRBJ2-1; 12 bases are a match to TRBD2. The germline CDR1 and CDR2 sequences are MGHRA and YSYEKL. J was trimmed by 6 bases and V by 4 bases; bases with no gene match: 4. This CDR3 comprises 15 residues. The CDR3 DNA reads TGCGCCAGCAGCCTCACTAGCGGGGGGCCCAATGAGCAGTTCTTC. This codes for CASSLTSGGPNEQFF.

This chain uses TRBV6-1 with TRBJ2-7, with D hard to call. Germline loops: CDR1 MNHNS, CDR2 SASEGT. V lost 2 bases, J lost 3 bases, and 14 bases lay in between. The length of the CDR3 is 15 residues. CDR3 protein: CASSESPVSYYEQYV. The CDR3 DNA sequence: TGTGCCAGCAGTGAATCCCCTGTATCATACTACGAGCAGTACGTC.

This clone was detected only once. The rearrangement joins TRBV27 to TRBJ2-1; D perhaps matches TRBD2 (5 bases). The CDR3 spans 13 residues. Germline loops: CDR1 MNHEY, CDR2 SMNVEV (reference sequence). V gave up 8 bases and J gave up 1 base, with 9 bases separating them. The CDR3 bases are TGTGCCAGCGGCCAGCGGTCCTACAATGAGCAGTTCTTC. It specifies CASGQRSYNEQFF.